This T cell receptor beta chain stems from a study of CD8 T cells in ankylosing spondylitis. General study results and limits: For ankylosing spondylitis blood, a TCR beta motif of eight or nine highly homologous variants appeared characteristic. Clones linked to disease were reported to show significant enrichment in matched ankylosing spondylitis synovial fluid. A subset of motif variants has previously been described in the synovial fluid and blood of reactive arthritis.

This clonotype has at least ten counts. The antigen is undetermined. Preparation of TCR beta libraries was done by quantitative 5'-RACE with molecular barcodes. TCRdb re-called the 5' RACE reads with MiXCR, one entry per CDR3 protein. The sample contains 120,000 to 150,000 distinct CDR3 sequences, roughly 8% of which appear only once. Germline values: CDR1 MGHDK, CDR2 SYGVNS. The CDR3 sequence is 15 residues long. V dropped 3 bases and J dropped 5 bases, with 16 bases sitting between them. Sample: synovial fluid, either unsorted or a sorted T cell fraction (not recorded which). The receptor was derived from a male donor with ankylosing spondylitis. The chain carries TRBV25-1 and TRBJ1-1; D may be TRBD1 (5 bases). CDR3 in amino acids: CASSDPVRGGTEAFF. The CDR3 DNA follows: TGTGCCAGCAGTGACCCAGTCCGGGGGGGGACTGAAGCTTTCTTT.